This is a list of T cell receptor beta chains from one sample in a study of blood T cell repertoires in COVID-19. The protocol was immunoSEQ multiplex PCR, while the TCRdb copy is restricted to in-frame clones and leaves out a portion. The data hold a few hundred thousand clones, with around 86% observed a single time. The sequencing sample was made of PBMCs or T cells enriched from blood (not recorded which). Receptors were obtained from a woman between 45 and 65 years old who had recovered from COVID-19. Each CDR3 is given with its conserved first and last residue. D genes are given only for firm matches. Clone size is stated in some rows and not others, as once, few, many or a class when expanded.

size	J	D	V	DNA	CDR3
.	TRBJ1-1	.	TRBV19	TGTGCCAGTAGTATGGGGAGGCAGAACACTGAAGCTTTCTTT	CASSMGRQNTEAFF
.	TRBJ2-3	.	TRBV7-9	TGTGCCAGTACACGGCTAGCGCTTATCACAGATACGCAGTATTTT	CASTRLALITDTQYF
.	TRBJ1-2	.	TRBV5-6	TGTGCCAGCAGCTTGAGGCAAGGGGAGGGTGGCTACACCTTC	CASSLRQGEGGYTF
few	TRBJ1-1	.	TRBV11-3	TGTGCCAGCAGCCAACGGGTGAACACTGAAGCTTTCTTT	CASSQRVNTEAFF
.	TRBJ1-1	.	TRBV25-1	TGTGCCAGCAGTGCCCGGGGTACTGAAGCTTTCTTT	CASSARGTEAFF
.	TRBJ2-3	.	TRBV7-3	TGTGCCAGCAGCTCCGGAGAGGCAGATACGCAGTATTTT	CASSSGEADTQYF
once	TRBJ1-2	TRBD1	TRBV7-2	TGTGCCAGCAGCTTATTATTTGGGACAGGGGGCTACACCTTC	CASSLLFGTGGYTF
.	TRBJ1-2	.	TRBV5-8	TGTGCCAGCAGCTTGGGGTCAGGACCTAGCGGCTATGGCTACACCTTC	CASSLGSGPSGYGYTF
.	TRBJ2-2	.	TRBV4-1	TGCGCCAGCAGCAGACGAGCGCTGGCCAGGGGGGCGCCCAACACCGGGGAGCTGTTTTTT	CASSRRALARGAPNTGELFF
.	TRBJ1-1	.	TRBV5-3	TGTGCCAGAAGCCCGGACATTTTGGAGGGGTTGGAGACTGAAGCTTTCTTT	CARSPDILEGLETEAFF
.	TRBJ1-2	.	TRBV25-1	TGTGCCAGCAGCCTCCCGCAGGGGTTGAATGGCTACACCTTC	CASSLPQGLNGYTF
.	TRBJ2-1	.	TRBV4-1	TGCGCCAGCAGCAAGAAAGAGCTGAACTCCTACAATGAGCAGTTCTTC	CASSKKELNSYNEQFF
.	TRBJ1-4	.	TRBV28	TGTGCCAGCAGTTTAATGGGAGCTGCAACTAATGAAAAACTGTTTTTT	CASSLMGAATNEKLFF
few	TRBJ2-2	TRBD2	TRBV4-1	TGCGCCAGCAGCCAACCCAGCGGGAGGGCGAACACCGGGGAGCTGTTTTTT	CASSQPSGRANTGELFF
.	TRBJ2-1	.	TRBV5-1	TGCGCCAGCAGCTCCGCCATGTCGGATGAGCAGTTCTTC	CASSSAMSDEQFF
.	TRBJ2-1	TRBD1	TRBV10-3	TGTGCCATCAGTGAAAACGACAGGGGTAATGGTGAGCAGTTCTTC	CAISENDRGNGEQFF
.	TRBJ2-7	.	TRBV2	TGTGCCAGCAGCGCACAGGGTCCCTACGAGCAGTACTTC	CASSAQGPYEQYF
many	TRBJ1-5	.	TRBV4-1	TGCGCCAGCAGCCAGGTCGCAGGGTTTAATCAGCCCCAGCATTTT	CASSQVAGFNQPQHF
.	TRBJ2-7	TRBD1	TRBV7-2	TGTGCCAGCAGCGGCTACGGGACAGCTTACGAGCAGTACTTC	CASSGYGTAYEQYF
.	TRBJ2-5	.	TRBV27	TGTGCCAGCAGTCTGAGGCCCCCTCCCGGGACCCAGTACTTC	CASSLRPPPGTQYF
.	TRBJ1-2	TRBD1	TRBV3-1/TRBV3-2	TGTGCCAGCAGCCCTACAGGGGGAGCCTATGGCTACACCTTC	CASSPTGGAYGYTF
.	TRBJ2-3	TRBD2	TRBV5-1	TGCGCCAGCAGCTTAGGGACTAGCTCAGATACGCAGTATTTT	CASSLGTSSDTQYF
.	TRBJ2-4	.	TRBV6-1	TGTGCCAGCAGTGAAGGCCAGAAAAACATTCAGTACTTC	CASSEGQKNIQYF
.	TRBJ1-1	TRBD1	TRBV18	TGTGCCAGCTCACCAGAGACAGGGATCACTGAAGCTTTCTTT	CASSPETGITEAFF
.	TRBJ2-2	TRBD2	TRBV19	TGTGCCAGTAGTACTCGCCTAGCGGGAGGGCCCGGGGAGCTGTTTTTT	CASSTRLAGGPGELFF
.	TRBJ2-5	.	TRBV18	TGTGCCAGCTCACCGATGGGGGCGCTGGAGACCCAGTACTTC	CASSPMGALETQYF
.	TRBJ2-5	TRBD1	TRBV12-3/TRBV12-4	TGTGCCAGCAGCCGAGACAGGGTCAAGACCCAGTACTTC	CASSRDRVKTQYF
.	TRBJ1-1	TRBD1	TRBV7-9	TGTGCCAGCAGCTCGGACAGGCGGGCGAACACTGAAGCTTTCTTT	CASSSDRRANTEAFF
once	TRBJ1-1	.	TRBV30	TGTGCCTGGAACACCCAAGGAGGTGAAGCTTTCTTT	CAWNTQGGEAFF
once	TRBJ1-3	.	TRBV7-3	TGTGCCAGCAGCCTGTCGCCCGGCTCTGGAAACACCATATATTTT	CASSLSPGSGNTIYF
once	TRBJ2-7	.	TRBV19	TGTGCCAGTAGTATAATCGGGGACGAGCAGTACTTC	CASSIIGDEQYF
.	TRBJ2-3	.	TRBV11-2	TGTGCCAGCAGCTTCACAGGGCGGGGGAGCACAGATACGCAGTATTTT	CASSFTGRGSTDTQYF
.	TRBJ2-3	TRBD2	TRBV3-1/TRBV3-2	TGTGCCAGCAGCCTTGGGACTAGTGCGCAGTATTTT	CASSLGTSAQYF
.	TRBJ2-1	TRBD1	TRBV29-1	TGCAGCGTTGGACAGGGGGCTTTTTTGCAGTTCTTC	CSVGQGAFLQFF
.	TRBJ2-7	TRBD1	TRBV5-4	TGTGCCAGCAGTCCACCCGGGACAGGAGCCTACGAGCAGTACTTC	CASSPPGTGAYEQYF
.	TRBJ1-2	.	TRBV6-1	TGTGCCAGCAGTGAACGGTTAGGGAGAGTTGGCTACACCTTC	CASSERLGRVGYTF
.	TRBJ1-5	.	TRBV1	TGCACCAGCAGCCAGGGGCCCTCGACAGGGAGGCCCCAGCATTTT	CTSSQGPSTGRPQHF
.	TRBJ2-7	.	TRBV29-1	TGCAGCGTTGTGGACAGCAGCTACGAGCAGTACTTC	CSVVDSSYEQYF
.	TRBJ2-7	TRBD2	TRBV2	TGTGCCACCCTCGCCGGGACTAGCGGTTCCTACGAGCAGTACTTC	CATLAGTSGSYEQYF
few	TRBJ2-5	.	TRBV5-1	TGCGCCAGCAGCTGGGGCCGAGGTGGAGAGACCCAGTACTTC	CASSWGRGGETQYF
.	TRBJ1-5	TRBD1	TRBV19	TGTGCCAGTAGTATAGGAGTAGGGGGCGTATTGGGTCAGCCCCAGCATTTT	CASSIGVGGVLGQPQHF
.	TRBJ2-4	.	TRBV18	TGTGCCAGCTCACCACAGGGGGATTTGGGCATTCAGTACTTC	CASSPQGDLGIQYF
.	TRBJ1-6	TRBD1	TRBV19	TGTGCCAGTAGCTCGATGACAGGGGCGGATAATTCACCCCTCCACTTT	CASSSMTGADNSPLHF
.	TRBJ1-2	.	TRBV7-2	TGTGCCAGCAGCTTAGATCCGGGGTCAATTCTCTATGGCTACACCTTC	CASSLDPGSILYGYTF